This paragraph covers one T cell receptor beta chain sequence. These data originate in a study of blood T cells in healthy people across ages. It was with a sample-barcoded 5' primer and a J-beta primer mix that a second PCR of about 6 to 12 cycles was run. Each CDR3 protein is one row after TCRdb ran MiXCR on the 5' RACE reads. This sample has approximately 1.5 million distinct CDR3 sequences, with around 40% found just once. Germline V gene sequence: CDR1 LGHNA, CDR2 YSLEER. Trimming removed 0 bases from V and 5 bases from J; junction bases left unmatched: 6. The CDR3 totals 15 residues. The source of this sequence is a woman between 18 and 30 years old in good health. The sequenced sample consisted of blood. This chain joins TRBV4-3 and TRBJ1-2; 7 bases are a match to TRBD1. CDR3 in amino acids: CASSQDRDSWYGYTF. CDR3 bases: TGCGCCAGCAGCCAAGATCGGGACAGCTGGTATGGCTACACCTTC.